The 20 T cell receptor beta chains listed next were all sequenced from one sample in a study of cytotoxic CD8 clonotypes in ibrutinib-treated CLL. The assay was immunoSEQ multiplex PCR, and TCRdb's table has in-frame clones only and misses some. The sample holds 330,000 or so clones, over 55% seen once. This specimen consisted of PBMCs, obtained after 36 months of ibrutinib treatment. The receptors here all came from a human donor with chronic lymphocytic leukemia.

The chain employs TRBV29-1 and TRBJ1-3; D is possibly TRBD1 (6 bases). In germline, CDR1 is SQVTM, CDR2 ANQGSEA. CDR3 length equals 15 residues. Between the trimmed V and J ends, which lost 4 bases and 4 bases, there was a span of 17 bases. The CDR3 region is CSVANGGGEGNTIYF. The CDR3 DNA reads as TGCAGCGTTGCAAACGGGGGCGGCGAGGGAAACACCATATATTTT.

This chain joins TRBV20-1 and TRBJ2-3; D gene ambiguous. Germline CDR1 DFQATT, CDR2 SNEGSKA (reference sequence). The germline V and J ends were trimmed by 3 bases and 6 bases, with 7 bases remaining between them. CDR3 length equals 11 residues. The CDR3 reads CSARPQDTQYF. The CDR3 region has the DNA TGCAGTGCTAGGCCCCAGGATACGCAGTATTTT.

This chain links TRBV6-5 with TRBJ2-1; D tentatively fits TRBD1 or TRBD2 (6 bases each). Germline loops: CDR1 MNHEY, CDR2 SVGAGI. Trimming removed 3 bases from V and 9 bases from J, with 21 bases in between. CDR3 length: 16 residues. The CDR3, as DNA: TGTGCCAGCAGTTATAGGGGGGCCCAGTTGTACTTTGAGCAGTTCTTC. Translation: CASSYRGAQLYFEQFF.

V gene TRBV11-2 combines with J gene TRBJ2-7; 7 nucleotides agree with TRBD1. V was clipped by 1 base and J by 0 bases; unmatched bases: 3. Per the germline V gene, CDR1 is SGHAT and CDR2 is FQNNGV. The CDR3 consists of 15 residues. The CDR3 loop reads CASSLGTGSSYEQYF. CDR3 sequence (DNA): TGTGCCAGCAGCTTAGGGACAGGATCCTCCTACGAGCAGTACTTC.

V and J are TRBV7-2 and TRBJ2-3; TRBD2 is a possible D gene (7 bases). V lost 5 bases and J 5 bases, leaving 17 bases between the germline ends. The CDR3 has 15 residues. CDR1 is SGHTA, CDR2 FQGNSA, per germline. In nucleotides, the CDR3 is TGTGCCAGCAGCCCCTTGGCGGGGGCCCGAGATACGCAGTATTTT. Residues: CASSPLAGARDTQYF. Full variable domain (missing parts from reference TRBV7-2 and TRBJ2-3): GAGVSQSPSNKVTEKGKDVELRCDPISGHTALYWYRQSLGQGLEFLIYFQGNSAPDKSGLPSDRFSAERTGGSVSTLTIQRTQQEDSAVYLCASSPLAGARDTQYFGPGTRLTVL.

V and J are TRBV4-1 and TRBJ2-7; D might be TRBD1 (6 bases). CDR1 MGHRA and CDR2 YSYEKL come from the germline V gene. Trimming cost V 3 bases and J 4 bases, with 19 bases left between them. CDR3 size: 16 residues. This CDR3 is CASSQDGQRGRYEQYF. The CDR3 DNA follows: TGCGCCAGCAGCCAGGACGGACAGAGAGGGAGATACGAGCAGTACTTC.

The rearrangement joins TRBV2 to TRBJ2-7; TRBD2 matches 9 bases. Per germline, CDR1 SNHLY and CDR2 FYNNEI. After removal of 8 bases from V and 2 bases from J, the junction contained 7 bases not matched to a gene. The CDR3 consists of 14 residues. CDR3 sequence: CASRAGGPPYEQYF. The CDR3 DNA follows: TGTGCCAGCCGAGCGGGAGGTCCCCCCTACGAGCAGTACTTC.

V usage is TRBV5-1 and J usage is TRBJ2-7; the match to TRBD2 covers 12 bases. The CDR3 is 15 amino acids. Looked up from germline, CDR1 is SGHRS and CDR2 is YFSETQ. V lost 2 bases and J lost 2; bases outside the gene matches: 2. CDR3: CASSLLAGGPYEQYF. The CDR3 DNA sequence: TGCGCCAGCAGCTTACTAGCGGGGGGCCCCTACGAGCAGTACTTC.

The chain has TRBV6-4 and TRBJ2-1; possible D gene TRBD2, 5 bases. V lost 2 bases and J 4 bases, leaving 15 bases between the germline ends. This CDR3 has 16 amino acids. Germline loops: CDR1 MRHNA, CDR2 SNTAGT. The CDR3 nucleotides are TGTGCCAGCAGTGACGCACACCAACGAGGGTACAATGAGCAGTTCTTC. Its translation: CASSDAHQRGYNEQFF.

The table lists this clone with a count of one. V gene TRBV6-5 combines with J gene TRBJ2-5; D is uncertain. The CDR3 spans 16 residues. Germline CDR1 reads MNHEY; CDR2 reads SVGAGI. Trimming took 2 bases from V and 1 from J, leaving 14 bases between them. As DNA, the CDR3 is TGTGCCAGCAGTTACGGAGACACCTGGCCCCAAGAGACCCAGTACTTC. Amino acids: CASSYGDTWPQETQYF.

The chain uses TRBV9 and TRBJ2-1, with a possible D match to TRBD1 (5 bases). Per the germline V gene, CDR1 is SGDLS and CDR2 is YYNGEE. This CDR3 has 15 amino acids. V was shortened by 6 bases and J by 8 bases, with 21 bases between the two germline ends. CDR3 coding DNA: TGTGCCAGCACCTCCCAGGGTGCTGGCGGCGATGAGCAGTTCTTC. It translates to CASTSQGAGGDEQFF. Together with reference TRBV9 and TRBJ2-1, the CDR3 gives the full variable domain: DSGVTQTPKHLITATGQRVTLRCSPRSGDLSVYWYQQSLDQGLQFLIQYYNGEERAKGNILERFSAQQFPDLHSELNLSSLELGDSALYFCASTSQGAGGDEQFFGPGTRLTVL.

This clone has just one count. J is TRBJ2-7 and V is TRBV2, with D maybe TRBD1 (6 bases). Trimming took 6 bases from V and 5 from J, leaving 14 bases between them. CDR3 length: 13 residues. The V gene's germline CDR1 is SNHLY and CDR2 FYNNEI. The CDR3 here is CASSDLRGNEQYF. As DNA, the CDR3 is TGTGCCAGCAGCGACCTCAGGGGCAACGAGCAGTACTTC.

This chain connects TRBV7-9 to TRBJ1-4, with D maybe TRBD1 (6 bases). Trimming pared 5 bases from V and 4 bases from J, leaving 17 bases between. Germline values: CDR1 SEHNR, CDR2 FQNEAQ (reference sequence). The CDR3 has 16 amino acids. The CDR3 sequence is CASSHATGLDNEKLFF. The DNA for the CDR3 is TGTGCCAGCAGCCACGCAACAGGGCTCGATAATGAAAAACTGTTTTTT.

Only a few counts were recorded for this clone. The chain links TRBV28 to TRBJ2-3, with D possibly TRBD1 on 5 matching bases. From germline, CDR1 is MDHEN and CDR2 SYDVKM. Trimming cost V 10 bases and J 6 bases, with 17 bases left between them. The CDR3 covers 13 residues. CDR3 sequence: CATLRQGFDTQYF. The DNA for the CDR3 is TGTGCCACCTTACGGCAGGGATTTGATACGCAGTATTTT.

The V gene is TRBV7-8, the J gene TRBJ1-1; the D gene is possibly TRBD1 (6 bases). The germline V and J ends were trimmed by 5 bases and 11 bases, with 15 bases remaining between them. The germline V gene has CDR1 SGHVS and CDR2 FQNEAQ. This CDR3 spans 12 amino acids. CDR3 DNA sequence: TGTGCCAGCAGCGCCGACAGGACCGACGCTTTCTTT. Its protein product is CASSADRTDAFF.

The chain carries TRBV10-3 and TRBJ2-7; maybe TRBD2 (7 bases). The CDR3 is 16 residues long. The germline V gene has CDR1 ENHRY and CDR2 SYGVKD. Trimming shortened V by 4 bases and J by 2 bases, and 18 bases separated the two germline ends. The CDR3 here is CAISVGGGPPPYEQYF. CDR3 sequence (DNA): TGTGCCATCAGTGTAGGGGGGGGGCCTCCCCCCTACGAGCAGTACTTC.

A few counts support this clone. The rearrangement uses TRBV5-1 and TRBJ2-3; TRBD1 matches at 7 bases. V was pared by 1 base and J by 5 bases, with 7 bases of the junction left unmatched. CDR3 size: 15 residues. Germline CDR1 reads SGHRS; CDR2 reads YFSETQ. The CDR3 here is CASSLPGQVKDTQYF. The CDR3 DNA sequence: TGCGCCAGCAGCTTGCCTGGACAGGTTAAAGATACGCAGTATTTT.

The chain joins TRBV7-2 to TRBJ2-1; D is unresolved. The germline V gene encodes CDR1 SGHTA and CDR2 FQGNSA. The CDR3 extends over 14 amino acids. V was pared by 2 bases and J by 3 bases, with 8 bases between. The CDR3 protein is CASSLNRLYNEQFF. CDR3 DNA: TGTGCCAGCAGCTTAAATCGGCTCTACAATGAGCAGTTCTTC.

The chain carries TRBV2 and TRBJ1-4; D is possibly TRBD1 (5 bases). The CDR3 loop spans 13 amino acids. Trimming cost V 6 bases and J 4 bases, with 9 bases left between them. Germline V lookup: CDR1 SNHLY, CDR2 FYNNEI. The CDR3 DNA follows: TGTGCCAGCAGCCGGGACGGTAATGAAAAACTGTTTTTT. Translating gives CASSRDGNEKLFF.

The chain employs TRBV5-6 and TRBJ2-5; tentative D call: TRBD1 (6 bases). CDR1 and CDR2 from the germline V gene are SGHDT and YYEEEE. This CDR3 is built from 15 residues. Trimming took off 0 bases at V and 2 bases at J, with 11 bases between the two ends. This chain's CDR3 is CASSLAPTGQETQYF. In DNA form, the CDR3 reads TGTGCCAGCAGCTTGGCCCCGACAGGACAAGAGACCCAGTACTTC.